This T cell receptor beta chain was sequenced in a study of control samples from healthy donors and cancer patients. Clones were read by immunoSEQ multiplex PCR, and TCRdb kept only the in-frame ones, dropping some. This table holds almost 85,000 clones, around 83% found once. Trimming removed 4 bases from V and 6 bases from J; junction bases left unmatched: 8. CDR1 and CDR2 from the germline V gene are SGHKS and YYEKEE (reference sequence). The CDR3 is made up of 15 amino acids. The TCR comes from a man aged 60 to 75 with head and neck cancer. The chain is built from TRBV5-5 and TRBJ1-4; 8 bases fit TRBD1. Sequencing was performed on PBMCs. The CDR3 loop is CASSGQGAQDEKLFF. The CDR3, as DNA: TGTGCCAGCAGCGGGCAGGGGGCGCAGGATGAAAAACTGTTTTTT.